Listed below are T cell receptor beta chains from one sample, sequenced in a study of cytomegalovirus exposure and HLA in healthy donors. The assay was immunoSEQ multiplex PCR, and TCRdb's table has in-frame clones only and misses some. This sample's clone table lists more than 140,000 clones. The sequenced sample consisted of PBMCs. Receptors were obtained from a young woman in good health and CMV-seronegative. Each CDR3 is given without its conserved first and last residue. Fields, in order: J gene, CDR3 length, V gene, CDR3 protein.

J gene: TRBJ2-5; CDR3 length: 15; V gene: TRBV9; CDR3 protein: ASSVGTSGSGWETQY
J gene: TRBJ2-5; CDR3 length: 13; V gene: TRBV19; CDR3 protein: ASRTSATAIETQY
J gene: TRBJ1-2; CDR3 length: 11; V gene: TRBV30; CDR3 protein: AWSPTGGYGYT
J gene: TRBJ1-5; CDR3 length: 16; V gene: TRBV19; CDR3 protein: ASSTDRQGSGPTQPQH
J gene: TRBJ1-5; CDR3 length: 16; V gene: TRBV5-5; CDR3 protein: ASSSSITGPYSNQPQH
J gene: TRBJ2-1; CDR3 length: 16; V gene: TRBV9; CDR3 protein: ASSEGLAGETGYNEQF
J gene: TRBJ2-5; CDR3 length: 14; V gene: TRBV4-1; CDR3 protein: ASSRTGTGRAETQY
J gene: TRBJ2-1; CDR3 length: 14; V gene: TRBV4-1; CDR3 protein: ASSQGWLAGLGEQF
J gene: TRBJ2-1; CDR3 length: 12; V gene: TRBV7-9; CDR3 protein: ASSPGQGYNEQF
J gene: TRBJ2-1; CDR3 length: 14; V gene: TRBV9; CDR3 protein: ASSVGGLSSYNEQF
J gene: TRBJ2-1; CDR3 length: 13; V gene: TRBV29-1; CDR3 protein: SVGTSGIGLDEQF
J gene: TRBJ1-2; CDR3 length: 13; V gene: TRBV5-1; CDR3 protein: ASSLALDFNYGYT
J gene: TRBJ1-2; CDR3 length: 13; V gene: TRBV2; CDR3 protein: ATLEGQPSNYGYT
J gene: TRBJ2-5; CDR3 length: 13; V gene: TRBV28; CDR3 protein: ATRLGQGEAETQY
J gene: TRBJ2-2; CDR3 length: 13; V gene: TRBV18; CDR3 protein: ASSPQGPDTGELF
J gene: TRBJ2-7; CDR3 length: 14; V gene: TRBV7-9; CDR3 protein: ASSSSSGSYSYEQY
J gene: TRBJ1-2; CDR3 length: 13; V gene: TRBV19; CDR3 protein: ASSRGIRGDYGYT
J gene: TRBJ2-3; CDR3 length: 15; V gene: TRBV19; CDR3 protein: ASSVLYGGRAADTQY
J gene: TRBJ1-2; CDR3 length: 11; V gene: TRBV11-1; CDR3 protein: ASSFDDSYGYT
J gene: TRBJ1-1; CDR3 length: 13; V gene: TRBV6-1; CDR3 protein: ASTPLRGGNTEAF
J gene: TRBJ1-1; CDR3 length: 12; V gene: TRBV7-2; CDR3 protein: ASSPRQGNTEAF
J gene: TRBJ1-1; CDR3 length: 10; V gene: TRBV5-8; CDR3 protein: ASSLQTGEAF
J gene: TRBJ1-5; CDR3 length: 14; V gene: TRBV7-9; CDR3 protein: ASSLYTGIKGQPQH
J gene: TRBJ1-1; CDR3 length: 14; V gene: TRBV5-4; CDR3 protein: ASIEPFKHPNTEAF
J gene: TRBJ1-4; CDR3 length: 14; V gene: TRBV4-2; CDR3 protein: ASSQAYRGLEEKLF
J gene: TRBJ2-4; CDR3 length: 13; V gene: TRBV7-2; CDR3 protein: ASSVVVGGGDIQY
J gene: TRBJ1-2; CDR3 length: 11; V gene: TRBV6-5; CDR3 protein: ASTQGAGSGYT
J gene: TRBJ2-3; CDR3 length: 10; V gene: TRBV6-4; CDR3 protein: ASSDHSDTQY
J gene: TRBJ1-3; CDR3 length: 13; V gene: TRBV15; CDR3 protein: ATSRDRRGGNTIY
J gene: TRBJ2-1; CDR3 length: 13; V gene: TRBV27; CDR3 protein: ASSPQGSSYNEQF
J gene: TRBJ2-3; CDR3 length: 12; V gene: TRBV6-4; CDR3 protein: ASSDRGGTDTQY
J gene: TRBJ2-1; CDR3 length: 13; V gene: TRBV11-2; CDR3 protein: ASSLVGGPGDEQF
J gene: TRBJ2-2; CDR3 length: 14; V gene: TRBV7-3; CDR3 protein: ASSLNAVGNTGELF
J gene: TRBJ1-2; CDR3 length: 12; V gene: TRBV5-1; CDR3 protein: ASSLGDRGHGYT
J gene: TRBJ1-1; CDR3 length: 15; V gene: TRBV2; CDR3 protein: ASSDPGQGSPNTEAF
J gene: -; CDR3 length: 13; V gene: TRBV29-1; CDR3 protein: SVEGGASGSYEQY
J gene: TRBJ2-1; CDR3 length: 10; V gene: TRBV5-8; CDR3 protein: ASSKPDRGSF
J gene: TRBJ1-1; CDR3 length: 12; V gene: TRBV18; CDR3 protein: ASSPTGGGTEAF
J gene: TRBJ2-1; CDR3 length: 12; V gene: TRBV11-2; CDR3 protein: ASSWDNSYNEQF
J gene: TRBJ1-2; CDR3 length: 15; V gene: TRBV27; CDR3 protein: ASSLSYRGAHSYGYT
J gene: TRBJ2-1; CDR3 length: 11; V gene: TRBV7-9; CDR3 protein: ASSLGGRDEQF
J gene: TRBJ1-1; CDR3 length: 11; V gene: TRBV2; CDR3 protein: ASHRVWNTEAF
J gene: TRBJ1-5; CDR3 length: 14; V gene: TRBV4-2; CDR3 protein: ASSQVGARGDQPQH
J gene: TRBJ1-4; CDR3 length: 13; V gene: TRBV5-1; CDR3 protein: ASSLGGLTNEKLF
J gene: TRBJ2-2; CDR3 length: 14; V gene: TRBV4-1; CDR3 protein: ASSHHTRGNTGELF
J gene: TRBJ2-7; CDR3 length: 13; V gene: TRBV5-1; CDR3 protein: ASSLMAGGYYEQY
J gene: TRBJ1-5; CDR3 length: 12; V gene: TRBV29-1; CDR3 protein: SVAGPDSNQPQH
J gene: TRBJ2-1; CDR3 length: 12; V gene: TRBV5-5; CDR3 protein: ASSRGDSYNEQF
J gene: TRBJ2-5; CDR3 length: 10; V gene: TRBV7-8; CDR3 protein: ASRVSQETQY
J gene: TRBJ2-7; CDR3 length: 13; V gene: TRBV19; CDR3 protein: ASSIGDRGTHEQY
J gene: TRBJ2-7; CDR3 length: 12; V gene: TRBV29-1; CDR3 protein: SARPQPNSYEQY
J gene: TRBJ1-1; CDR3 length: 13; V gene: TRBV30; CDR3 protein: AWSVQGAHSAEAF
J gene: TRBJ2-1; CDR3 length: 13; V gene: TRBV30; CDR3 protein: AWNKGLADYNEQF